Listed below are T cell receptor beta chains from one sample, sequenced in a study of blood T cell repertoires in COVID-19. Assay used: immunoSEQ multiplex PCR; TCRdb lists only in-frame clones, some missing. The table records tens of thousands of clones, roughly 86% of them present only once. The sample taken for sequencing was peripheral blood. The receptors were sampled from a man aged 60 to 69 with acute or convalescent COVID-19. Each CDR3 is given with its conserved first and last residue. A D gene is named only where the DNA matches it firmly. Where a row states a size, it is once, few, many or the class of an expanded clone; other rows omit it.

j_gene	d_gene	v_gene	abundance	CDR3nt	CDR3aa
TRBJ2-5	TRBD1	TRBV5-1	NA	TGCGCCAGCAGCTGGGGGACAGGGGCAGGAGAGACCCAGTACTTC	CASSWGTGAGETQYF
TRBJ2-3	NA	TRBV5-1	NA	TGCGCCAGCAGCTGGATAGCCACAGATACGCAGTATTTT	CASSWIATDTQYF
TRBJ2-7	TRBD1	TRBV29-1	NA	TGCAGCGGGGGGGGACAGGGATCCTACGAGCAGTACTTC	CSGGGQGSYEQYF
TRBJ1-4	NA	TRBV7-2	NA	TGTGCCAGCAGCTCAGCGAGCGTTGGCGGAAAACTGTTTTTT	CASSSASVGGKLFF
TRBJ1-3	NA	TRBV18	NA	TGTGCCAGCTCACCAGGGCTGAGCTCTGGAAACACCATATATTTT	CASSPGLSSGNTIYF
TRBJ2-2	NA	TRBV7-2	NA	TGTGCCAGCAGGTCGATAGAGAACACCGGGGAGCTGTTTTTT	CASRSIENTGELFF
TRBJ2-7	NA	TRBV19	NA	TGTGCCAGTAGTCGCGGAGCTCTGGACTACGAGCAGTACTTC	CASSRGALDYEQYF
TRBJ2-1	TRBD2	TRBV7-2	NA	TGTGCCAGCACGGGGGGGCGCTCCTACAATGAGCAGTTCTTC	CASTGGRSYNEQFF
TRBJ2-1	NA	TRBV30	NA	TGTGCCTGGAGTCGGGGGGCCGCCTACAATGAGCAGTTCTTC	CAWSRGAAYNEQFF
TRBJ2-1	TRBD2	TRBV6-2/TRBV6-3	once	TGTGCCAGCAGTTCCCGCGGGGGGGCCGGTGAGCAGTTCTTC	CASSSRGGAGEQFF
TRBJ1-1	TRBD1	TRBV6-5	NA	TGTGCCAGCAGGACCGACAGGGGGCACACTGAAGCTTTCTTT	CASRTDRGHTEAFF
TRBJ1-5	NA	TRBV6-2/TRBV6-3	NA	TGTGCCAGCAGTCCGGACGGGCGGGGGAATCAGCCCCAGCATTTT	CASSPDGRGNQPQHF
TRBJ1-1	NA	TRBV29-1	NA	TGCAGCTTTGCAGGGGTAACCACTGAAGCTTTCTTT	CSFAGVTTEAFF
TRBJ2-2	NA	TRBV11-2	NA	TGTGCCACCCACGGTTCCGCGAACACCGGGGAGCTGTTTTTT	CATHGSANTGELFF
TRBJ2-2	TRBD2	TRBV7-2	NA	TGTGCCAGCAACTCAGCGGGAGGCGGAGGAACCGGGGAGCTGTTTTTT	CASNSAGGGGTGELFF
TRBJ1-1	TRBD1	TRBV27	NA	TGTGCCAGCAGTTTATCTGACAGGGGGCGGACTGAAGCTTTCTTT	CASSLSDRGRTEAFF
TRBJ1-2	NA	TRBV28	NA	TGTGCCAGCAGTAGGAGGGCCCGAACTAACTATGGCTACACCTTC	CASSRRARTNYGYTF